This T cell receptor (beta chain) came from a study of T cells after yellow fever vaccination (dated by TCRdb to between 2018 and 2021). Turning to the overall study: Libraries from fractions with low cell numbers were prepared with the SMART-Seq v4 Ultra Low Input RNA kit. To track T-cell clones before and after primary and booster YFV17D yellow fever vaccination, bulk TCR alpha and beta repertoires were sequenced longitudinally. Two healthy male donors, one aged 18 to 29 and one aged 30 to 40 years, made up the cohort. Blood was collected at multiple timepoints before and after primary and secondary immunization, and bulk PBMC replicates and cell subsets were isolated. Study-wide conclusions, independent of this receptor: Because only two donors were included in the study, the extent to which the findings can be generalized is limited. A small share of clonotypes occurred in both CD4 and CD8 compartments, likely arising from convergent recombination. The secondary T-cell response was found to be weaker but faster than the primary response, with a peak reached on day 5 rather than on day 15. Computational filtering was required because FACS-sorted repertoires could contain abundant contaminating clonotypes from the bulk population. After the booster, most of the clones that had expanded following primary vaccination were detected again (almost 98% of CD4 and more than 85% of CD8), which suggests that memory was broadly maintained.

TCR cDNA was synthesized by 5'RACE template switching, which introduced a universal primer site and unique molecular identifiers. cDNA synthesis was primed from both the TCR alpha and TCR beta constant segments. Libraries were amplified in two PCR steps, with sample barcodes and sequencing adapters added in the second step. Sequencing of the libraries was done on either Illumina HiSeq 2500 (2x100 bp) or NovaSeq (2x150 bp). Concerning the study's data processing: MIGEC handled demultiplexing of reads and collapsing into UMI consensus sequences, while MiXCR performed V(D)J alignment. Vaccine-responding clonotypes were defined with edgeR using replicate PBMC samples, requiring FDR below 0.01 and a log2 fold change above 5 up to day 15. CD4 or CD8 identity was assigned to each bulk clonotype according to whether the clonotype was present at higher abundance in the sequenced CD4 repertoire or the sequenced CD8 repertoire. The public reads were run again by TCRdb, first through fastp at Q25 and then through MiXCR, and only productive beta chains were kept. Entries that share a CDR3 protein sequence are merged under the most common genes and DNA. TCRdb's processing, not the authors' own work, is the source of the V and J calls. The table for this sample lists 620,000 or so distinct CDR3 sequences; around 12% of them were counted only once. Together, the top ten hold just under 15% of the sample.

In light of the paper, this sample's treatment or condition label describes: live attenuated yellow fever vaccine strain. At every blood-draw timepoint, two biological replicates of bulk PBMCs were collected. A standard Ficoll-Paque protocol was used to isolate PBMCs from peripheral blood. RNA was extracted with TriZol from bulk PBMCs, CD4 and CD8 fractions, and dextramer-positive and dextramer-negative fractions. As to this clonotype: Its antigen has not been determined. Base qualities are not at hand, and no much larger clone is one base apart.

The junction carries 9 bases between V and J, which are trimmed by 8 bases and 0 bases respectively. CDR1 and CDR2, looked up from the germline V gene (reference sequence), are SEHNR and FQNEAQ. Spanning cysteine to phenylalanine, the CDR3 consists of 13 amino acids. Only CDR3 DNA remains: 39 bases, in frame from the first base. The sequence was collected from a man younger than 40 who received the YFV17D yellow fever vaccine. The chain couples TRBV7-9 to TRBJ2-3; the D gene assignment is ambiguous. Source: PBMCs, taken on the day of the yellow fever booster vaccination. The bases are TGTGCCAGCCTTGTGTCTAGCACAGATACGCAGTATTTT. This codes for CASLVSSTDTQYF.